This T cell receptor (beta chain) was captured by sequencing in a study of CD8 T cells in ankylosing spondylitis. Study-wide points: Disease-linked clones bore a CD8+ phenotype, appearing relatively rarely in peripheral blood. A TCR beta motif of 7 to 9 highly homologous variants seemed to mark ankylosing spondylitis blood.

Germline V gene sequence: CDR1 SGHTA, CDR2 FQGNSA. The CDR3 is 15 residues long. The V gene lost 5 bases and the J gene lost 3 bases, with 15 bases spanning the gap. Each TCR beta library was made by quantitative 5'-RACE that incorporated molecular barcodes. A single record per CDR3 protein comes from TCRdb applying MiXCR to the 5' RACE reads. Among about 140,000 distinct CDR3 sequences, about a third were seen once, and the ten largest hold 6%. A note on this clonotype: Its antigen is undetermined.

This clonotype was sampled from a male donor with ankylosing spondylitis. The genes are TRBV7-2 and TRBJ2-3, with D possibly matching TRBD2 (6 bases). Sequences were obtained from synovial fluid, either unsorted or a sorted T cell fraction (not recorded which). The CDR3 coding sequence is TGTGCCAGCAGCCCGGACTACCTCACGACAGATACGCAGTATTTT. Protein sequence: CASSPDYLTTDTQYF.